This T cell receptor (beta chain) was captured in a study of T-cell reconstitution after alpha-beta-depleted transplantation in children. Overall study results and limits: Expanded clones from the graft, numbering several hundred, reportedly supplied alpha-beta T cells about two months after transplant. Among T cells one year after transplant, newly produced cells accounted for most counts and diversity. Some patients owed their high day-60 TCRbeta diversity to surviving recipient T cells and thymic progenitors.

A note on this clonotype: The antigen is not known.

During its preparation, the TCRbeta library received unique molecular identifiers. TCRdb itself ran the PCR reads through MiXCR, one entry per CDR3 protein. The top ten clones hold roughly 36% of a sample with about 200,000 distinct CDR3 sequences, about 8.2% of them seen once. Trimming took off 3 bases at V and 5 bases at J, with 13 bases between the two ends. The CDR3 is 14 amino acids. Germline loops: CDR1 ENHRY, CDR2 SYGVKD. The sample was PBMCs, mostly from graft donor cells, taken 360 days after TCRalphabeta/CD19-depleted stem cell transplant. This clonotype was sampled from a male patient aged 2-10 years who had a stem cell transplant for acute myeloid leukemia, so the T cells may come from the graft donor. This chain uses TRBV10-3 with TRBJ2-5; D unclear. CDR3 sequence: CAISDSKQMETQYF. The CDR3 DNA reads as TGTGCCATCAGTGACTCCAAGCAAATGGAGACCCAGTACTTC.